The 28 T cell receptor beta chains below come from one sample, sequenced in a study of blood T cell repertoires in COVID-19. Profiling relied on immunoSEQ multiplex PCR, and the TCRdb table lists in-frame clones only, not all of them. The profile shows approximately 480,000 clones, approximately 86% of them singletons. What was sequenced was PBMCs or T cells enriched from blood (not recorded which). The receptors were sampled from a woman younger than 35 who had recovered from COVID-19.

Here the CDR3 reads CASSLAANTGELFF. Here the CDR3 DNA reads TGTGCCAGCAGCTTAGCAGCGAACACCGGGGAGCTGTTTTTT. The chain joins TRBV11-3 to TRBJ2-2, with D hard to call. This CDR3 comprises 14 residues. Per germline, CDR1 SGHNT and CDR2 YENEEA. The V end was cut by 1 base, the J end by 0 bases, with 3 bases between. Full variable domain (rest looked up from reference TRBV11-3 and TRBJ2-2): EAGVVQSPRYKIIEKKQPVAFWCNPISGHNTLYWYLQNLGQGPELLIRYENEEAVDDSQLPKDRFSAERLKGVDSTLKIQPAELGDSAVYLCASSLAANTGELFFGEGSRLTVL.

The chain couples TRBV6-4 to TRBJ1-2, with D possibly TRBD1 on 5 matching bases. The CDR3 has 14 amino acids. The V gene lost 4 bases and the J gene lost 8 bases, with 17 bases spanning the gap. CDR1 MRHNA and CDR2 SNTAGT come from the germline V gene. CDR3 loop: CASSATLGASGYTF. The CDR3 region has the DNA TGTGCCAGCAGTGCCACCCTAGGGGCGTCCGGCTACACCTTC.

DNA of the CDR3: TGTGCCACCAGCCCAGGAAGCTCTGGGGCCAACGTCCTGACTTTC. Its translation: CATSPGSSGANVLTF. V and J are TRBV15 and TRBJ2-6; unclear D gene. This CDR3 is built from 15 residues. Trimming removed 5 bases from V and 0 bases from J, with 8 bases in between. Germline loops: CDR1 LNHNV, CDR2 YYDKDF (reference sequence).

This chain uses TRBV7-9 with TRBJ2-3, with D perhaps TRBD1 (5 bases). The germline CDR1 and CDR2 sequences are SEHNR and FQNEAQ (reference sequence). V was shortened by 3 bases and J by 9 bases, with 10 bases between the two germline ends. CDR3 length: 12 residues. The CDR3 DNA follows: TGTGCCAGCAGCTTCGACAGAAGCACGCAGTATTTT. Translation: CASSFDRSTQYF.

The chain combines TRBV5-1 with TRBJ2-3; the D gene is possibly TRBD1 (6 bases). The CDR3 extends over 15 amino acids. Germline-derived CDR1 and CDR2 are SGHRS and YFSETQ. Trimming removed 0 bases at V and 1 base at J, with 9 bases between. The CDR3: CASSLGTAGTDTQYF. The CDR3 DNA sequence: TGCGCCAGCAGCTTGGGGACAGCGGGCACAGATACGCAGTATTTT.

CDR3 nucleotides: TGTGCCAGTACCCCGGGACAGGGATCCTGGGACACCGGGGAGCTGTTTTTT. Amino acids: CASTPGQGSWDTGELFF. The V gene is TRBV19, the J gene TRBJ2-2; TRBD1 matches at 9 bases. The CDR3 covers 17 residues. Losses at the gene ends were 7 bases for V and 3 bases for J; bases not matched to a gene: 12. Germline values: CDR1 LNHDA, CDR2 SQIVND (reference sequence).

The table lists this clone with many counts. The chain uses TRBV7-2 and TRBJ2-3; TRBD2 might be the D (6 bases). CDR1 SGHTA and CDR2 FQGNSA come from the germline V gene. The CDR3 covers 14 residues. V was pared by 4 bases and J by 4 bases, with 12 bases between. The CDR3 DNA is TGTGCCAGCAGCTCTAGCGCAGGGCCAGATACGCAGTATTTT. Its protein is CASSSSAGPDTQYF.

Ten or more counts support this clone. CDR3 in amino acids: CASSIDFSLRRPGANVLTF. The CDR3 bases are TGTGCCAGTAGTATAGATTTCTCCTTGAGGCGGCCTGGGGCCAACGTCCTGACTTTC. V gene TRBV19 combines with J gene TRBJ2-6; D remains unclear. CDR3 length: 19 residues. Trimming took off 0 bases at V and 2 bases at J, with 17 bases between the two ends. Germline V gene sequence: CDR1 LNHDA, CDR2 SQIVND (reference sequence). Variable domain in full (rest from reference TRBV19 and TRBJ2-6): DGGITQSPKYLFRKEGQNVTLSCEQNLNHDAMYWYRQDPGQGLRLIYYSQIVNDFQKGDIAEGYSVSREKKESFPLTVTSAQKNPTAFYLCASSIDFSLRRPGANVLTFGAGSRLTVL.

The chain couples TRBV15 to TRBJ2-1; 10 nucleotides align to TRBD1. CDR1 and CDR2 (germline): LNHNV, YYDKDF (reference sequence). CDR3 length equals 15 residues. V dropped 3 bases and J dropped 8; count of bases not matched to a gene: 7. The CDR3 reads CATSSDRGPYYEQFF. Here the CDR3 DNA reads TGTGCCACCAGCAGCGACAGGGGGCCTTACTATGAGCAGTTCTTC.

This chain uses TRBV7-8 with TRBJ2-1; TRBD2 matches 9 bases. Per germline, CDR1 SGHVS and CDR2 FQNEAQ. Trimming at V came to 5 bases and at J to 8 bases, leaving 13 bases not matched to a gene. The CDR3 is made up of 16 amino acids. The CDR3 sequence is CASSPPRRGGEDEQFF. CDR3 nucleotides: TGTGCCAGCAGCCCCCCTCGACGCGGGGGGGAGGATGAGCAGTTCTTC.

The chain combines TRBV3-1 (or the pseudogene TRBV3-2) with TRBJ2-7; D gene unclear. The CDR3 totals 14 residues. With 0 bases removed from V and 6 bases from J, the gap between germline ends came to 12 bases. Germline loops: CDR1 LGHDT, CDR2 YNNKEL (reference sequence). The CDR3 loop reads CASSQESKRLEQYF. CDR3 DNA sequence: TGTGCCAGCAGCCAAGAATCGAAGCGTCTCGAGCAGTACTTC.

This clone appeared once. CDR3 loop: CATSRRQAGQTNTEAFF. The CDR3 bases are TGTGCCACCAGCAGGAGGCAGGCAGGGCAGACTAACACTGAAGCTTTCTTT. The chain combines TRBV15 with TRBJ1-1, with a tentative D call TRBD1 (5 bases). Germline V gene sequence: CDR1 LNHNV, CDR2 YYDKDF (reference sequence). Trimming pared 3 bases from V and 2 bases from J, leaving 19 bases between. The CDR3 has 17 amino acids.

This chain uses TRBV5-6 with TRBJ2-7, with TRBD1 identical over 7 bases. V trimming: 0 bases; J trimming: 0 bases; junction bases outside the gene matches: 6. Per germline, CDR1 SGHDT and CDR2 YYEEEE. The CDR3 is made up of 16 amino acids. The CDR3 spells CASSLVGQTSSYEQYF. The CDR3 nucleotides read TGTGCCAGCAGCTTGGTGGGACAGACGAGCTCCTACGAGCAGTACTTC.

This clone was picked up a small number of times. The identical CDR3 is also encoded by other nucleotide sequences in the sample. The CDR3 DNA reads as TGTGCCAGCAGCTCCGGGGTATCTGGAAACACCATATATTTT. Its protein is CASSSGVSGNTIYF. The chain employs TRBV5-5 and TRBJ1-3; the D is unclear. CDR1 SGHKS and CDR2 YYEKEE come from the germline V gene (reference sequence). The CDR3 consists of 14 residues. V was trimmed by 3 bases and J by 1 base, leaving 8 bases between them.

In DNA, the CDR3 is TGTGCCAGCAGTGATGAGGGACAGATTAATGAAAAACTGTTTTTT. This sequence encodes CASSDEGQINEKLFF. V gene TRBV2 combines with J gene TRBJ1-4; the match to TRBD1 covers 7 bases. With 3 bases clipped from V and 4 bases from J, the junction kept 5 bases outside the gene matches. The length of the CDR3 is 15 residues. Germline V gene sequence: CDR1 SNHLY, CDR2 FYNNEI.

The chain couples TRBV9 to TRBJ2-2; 8 bases match TRBD1. V trimming: 3 bases; J trimming: 5 bases; junction bases outside the gene matches: 12. Germline V gives CDR1 SGDLS, CDR2 YYNGEE. This CDR3 has 17 amino acids. The DNA of the CDR3 is TGTGCCAGCAGCGCCTCCGGGAACAGGGGGTTTACCGGGGAGCTGTTTTTT. It is translated as CASSASGNRGFTGELFF.

This chain uses TRBV7-9 with TRBJ1-2; D gene uncertain. V shed 5 bases and J shed 0 bases, with 10 bases lying between them. CDR1 and CDR2 from the germline V gene are SEHNR and FQNEAQ (reference sequence). The CDR3 sequence is 14 residues long. CDR3 DNA: TGTGCCAGCAGCCCTGACGGAGCTAACTATGGCTACACCTTC. Its translation: CASSPDGANYGYTF.

V is TRBV18 and J is TRBJ1-4; 8 bases match TRBD1. Per the germline V gene, CDR1 is KGHSH and CDR2 is LQKENI. V was pared by 3 bases and J by 8 bases, with 5 bases of the junction left unmatched. The length of the CDR3 is 14 residues. CDR3 protein: CASSPTGEEEKLFF. In nucleotides, the CDR3 is TGTGCCAGCTCACCGACAGGGGAGGAAGAAAAACTGTTTTTT.

The gene calls are TRBV10-1 and TRBJ2-1, with TRBD2 matching over 12 bases. The CDR3 extends over 15 amino acids. Germline V gives CDR1 WNHNN, CDR2 SYGVQD (reference sequence). Losses at the gene ends were 6 bases for V and 6 bases for J; bases not matched to a gene: 6. CDR3 loop: CASSITSGGSNEQFF. CDR3 in DNA: TGCGCCAGCAGCATCACTAGCGGGGGGTCCAATGAGCAGTTCTTC.

For the CDR3, the DNA is TGTGCCAGCAGTTACTCGAGGCGAGCCACCGGGGAGCTGTTTTTT. As protein: CASSYSRRATGELFF. The chain joins TRBV6-5 to TRBJ2-2; D is unclear. V was trimmed by 0 bases and J by 4 bases, leaving 9 bases between them. The germline V gene has CDR1 MNHEY and CDR2 SVGAGI. The length of the CDR3 is 15 residues.

The chain uses TRBV7-2 and TRBJ2-7, with 10 bases that match TRBD2. The CDR3 loop spans 16 amino acids. The junction had 10 bases not matched to a gene; V was cut back by 5 bases and J by 3 bases. Per germline, CDR1 SGHTA and CDR2 FQGNSA. The CDR3 DNA sequence: TGTGCCAGCAGCCCCTATACTAGCGGGGACTTCTACGAGCAGTACTTC. Translating gives CASSPYTSGDFYEQYF.

The chain recombines TRBV5-5 with TRBJ2-7, with a weak D call TRBD2 (5 bases). The CDR3 has 15 residues. V lost 2 bases and J 1 base, leaving 13 bases between the germline ends. Germline lookup yields CDR1 SGHKS and CDR2 YYEKEE (reference sequence). The CDR3 nucleotides read TGTGCCAGCAGCTTCGGGGATTTGAGGTCCTACGAGCAGTACTTC. This codes for CASSFGDLRSYEQYF.

The chain employs TRBV12-5 and TRBJ2-3, with D perhaps TRBD2 (6 bases). Germline V gene lookup returns CDR1 LGHNT and CDR2 FRNRAP. This CDR3 spans 14 amino acids. V lost 3 bases to trimming and J lost 4 bases, with 11 bases between them. As DNA, the CDR3 is TGTGCTAGTGGTTTCTCCTGGAGGGCAGATACGCAGTATTTT. As protein: CASGFSWRADTQYF.

V and J are TRBV5-1 and TRBJ2-5; D might be TRBD1 (5 bases). The V end was cut by 1 base, the J end by 9 bases, with 16 bases between. The CDR3 extends over 14 amino acids. CDR1 and CDR2 from the germline V gene are SGHRS and YFSETQ. CDR3 bases: TGCGCCAGCAGCTTGAGACAGACACCCGGGCCCCAGTACTTC. Translating it yields CASSLRQTPGPQYF.

The chain couples TRBV7-2 to TRBJ1-1; tentative D call: TRBD1 (6 bases). The germline V and J ends were trimmed by 5 bases and 5 bases, with 12 bases remaining between them. The CDR3 is made up of 13 amino acids. The V gene's germline CDR1 is SGHTA and CDR2 FQGNSA. CDR3 in DNA: TGTGCCAGCAGCATCCCTCAGGGGACTGAAGCTTTCTTT. Its protein is CASSIPQGTEAFF.

The chain employs TRBV28 and TRBJ2-7, with TRBD1 matching over 8 bases. CDR1 MDHEN and CDR2 SYDVKM come from the germline V gene. J gave up 2 bases and V 3 bases, and 3 bases lay outside the gene matches. The CDR3 sequence is 14 residues long. As DNA, the CDR3 is TGTGCCAGCAGTTTTTTACAGGGGGCCTACGAGCAGTACTTC. Amino acid sequence: CASSFLQGAYEQYF.

The chain uses TRBV4-2 and TRBJ1-2; 8 nucleotides match TRBD1. CDR1 LGHNA and CDR2 YNFKEQ come from the germline V gene. The CDR3 runs 17 residues. V lost 0 bases, J lost 0 bases, and 6 bases stayed unmatched. The CDR3 is CASSQDQRTGTNYGYTF. CDR3 nucleotide sequence: TGTGCCAGCAGCCAAGACCAGCGGACAGGGACTAACTATGGCTACACCTTC.

The chain uses TRBV5-1 and TRBJ2-3; the D gene is possibly TRBD1 (5 bases). Germline loops: CDR1 SGHRS, CDR2 YFSETQ. This CDR3 is built from 15 residues. V was clipped by 4 bases and J by 4 bases, with 16 bases between them. The CDR3 reads CASSPRQGGSDTQYF. The CDR3 nucleotides read TGCGCCAGCAGCCCCCGGCAGGGTGGCTCAGATACGCAGTATTTT.